The sequence of this TCR beta chain was determined in a study of shared clonotypes between healthy human individuals. Study-wide context: Serving as donors were two women and three men, whose ages spanned 18 to 49. Study observations and caveats: Expectations were that clonotype sharing among donors would be affected by sequencing depth. Between a few donors, naive CD4 clonotypes were shared at a level of approximately 5%.

V was clipped by 5 bases and J by 8 bases, with 21 bases between them. CDR3 size: 15 residues. The germline V gene encodes CDR1 SGHVS and CDR2 FQNEAQ. The method was immunoSEQ multiplex PCR; TCRdb's version includes in-frame clones alone and lacks a portion of them. The data contain about 2,500,000 clones, about 92% of them singletons. Comments on this clone: Its antigen is still unknown.

The donors, healthy adults who were HIV-negative, had experienced no recent acute infections or vaccinations. The sequencing input was naive CD4+ T cells sorted from blood. Sample subset: CD45RA+ positively selected. This receptor was obtained from a man aged 18 to 30 in good health. This chain connects TRBV7-8 to TRBJ1-2, with D possibly matching TRBD1 (5 bases). The chain's CDR3 is CASSPMRDQLRGYTF. The CDR3, as DNA: TGTGCCAGCAGCCCCATGCGGGACCAACTCAGAGGCTACACCTTC.